This T cell receptor (beta chain) was identified in a study of blood T cells in healthy people across ages. Roughly 10 milliliters of peripheral blood were drawn from each donor into EDTA-treated tubes. The length of the CDR3 is 17 residues. Germline-derived CDR1 and CDR2 are LNHNV and YYDKDF (reference sequence). The sample holds a few counts of this clonotype. A junction boundary mismatches the germline segment, possibly from a read error. It was with a sample-barcoded 5' primer and a J-beta primer mix that a second PCR of about 7 to 12 cycles was run. A 12-random-nucleotide template-switch adaptor tagged each cDNA molecule. TCRdb independently ran MiXCR on the 5' RACE reads; one entry per CDR3 protein. The data show around 1,000,000 distinct CDR3 sequences, under 30% seen once. These records were also assigned to another study, of T cells of mothers and their children. According to that study: Researchers report slightly higher, though non-significant, overlap in related mother-child pairs than in unrelated pairs.

The chain joins TRBV15 to TRBJ1-4; D might be TRBD1 (6 bases). This TCR was sampled from a girl aged 2 to 9 in good health. What was sequenced was blood. CDR3 sequence: CATSRDAAGGGSERLFF. The CDR3 DNA is TGTGCCACCAGCAGAGATGCCGCGGGAGGGGGAAGCGAAAGACTGTTTTTT. Filled out from reference TRBV15 and TRBJ1-4, the complete variable domain reads DAMVIQNPRYQVTQFGKPVTLSCSQTLNHNVMYWYQQKSSQAPKLLFHYYDKDFNNEADTPDNFQSRRPNTSFCFLDIRSPGLGDTAMYLCATSRDAAGGGSERLFFGSGTQLSVL.